Listed here are 23 T cell receptor beta chains from one sample, sequenced in a study of T cell responses to AZD1222 COVID-19 vaccine. Sequenced by immunoSEQ multiplex PCR; TCRdb stores in-frame clones only, minus some. The sample lists about 120,000 clones; 86% were seen once. Specimen: peripheral blood, collected 28 days after the second AZD1222 dose. The receptors were gathered from an adult who received the AZD1222 COVID-19 vaccine.

The rearrangement joins TRBV6-5 to TRBJ1-4, with D perhaps matching TRBD1 (5 bases). The CDR3 sequence is 16 residues long. Germline values: CDR1 MNHEY, CDR2 SVGAGI. V lost 4 bases, J lost 9 bases, and 21 bases lay in between. The CDR3 region has the DNA TGTGCCAGCAGTTTAGGGGCGGAAGGGAAGTTGAAAAAACTGTTTTTT. Its protein product is CASSLGAEGKLKKLFF.

The chain's CDR3 is CASTTGQSTQYF. The CDR3 DNA follows: TGTGCCAGCACCACAGGGCAGTCGACGCAGTATTTT. The rearrangement joins TRBV6-5 to TRBJ2-3; a possible D gene is TRBD1 (6 bases). Germline V gene lookup returns CDR1 MNHEY and CDR2 SVGAGI. The CDR3 is made up of 12 amino acids. Trimming removed 7 bases at V and 9 bases at J, with 14 bases between.

The chain employs TRBV5-1 and TRBJ1-4, with 7 bases fitting TRBD1. V lost 4 bases and J lost 6; bases outside the gene matches: 12. CDR1 and CDR2 (germline): SGHRS, YFSETQ. There are 16 residues in the CDR3. The CDR3 nucleotides are TGCGCCAGCAGCAAGGGGACAGCTGCGGGGCATGAAAAACTGTTTTTT. It encodes CASSKGTAAGHEKLFF.

Turning to this clone: The sample carries other DNA sequences with the same CDR3. The chain uses TRBV11-2 and TRBJ2-3; possibly TRBD1 for D (6 bases). Germline V gives CDR1 SGHAT, CDR2 FQNNGV. Trimming took off 2 bases at V and 0 bases at J, with 9 bases between the two ends. The CDR3 runs 15 residues. CDR3 coding DNA: TGTGCCAGCAGCTTAAATGGACAGAGCACAGATACGCAGTATTTT. Protein product: CASSLNGQSTDTQYF.

This clone was seen more than once but under ten times. The gene calls are TRBV14 and TRBJ2-1; the D is unclear. Looked up from germline, CDR1 is SGHDN and CDR2 is FVKESK. V lost 5 bases and J 5 bases, leaving 22 bases between the germline ends. The CDR3 has 17 residues. DNA of the CDR3: TGTGCCAGCAGCTTCATGGGCCGGGCTACGTTTGACAATGAGCAGTTCTTC. This translates into CASSFMGRATFDNEQFF.

In its sample, this clone was seen a few times. The chain links TRBV7-9 to TRBJ1-3, with TRBD1 matching over 10 bases. J was trimmed by 4 bases and V by 4 bases; bases with no gene match: 13. The germline CDR1 and CDR2 sequences are SEHNR and FQNEAQ (reference sequence). The length of the CDR3 is 18 residues. CDR3 bases: TGTGCCAGCAGCTCCTGGGGGGACAGGGGCGCACGGGGAAACACCATATATTTT. Translating it yields CASSSWGDRGARGNTIYF.

J is TRBJ2-2 and V is TRBV14, with 9 bases aligning to TRBD1. The CDR3 is 15 residues long. In germline, CDR1 is SGHDN, CDR2 FVKESK. The J segment lost 3 bases and the V segment lost 4 bases, leaving 3 bases of the junction unmatched. CDR3 sequence reads: CASSLRQGDTGELFF. CDR3 coding DNA: TGTGCCAGCAGCCTTAGACAGGGGGACACCGGGGAGCTGTTTTTT.

V usage is TRBV5-5 and J usage is TRBJ2-7; no definite D call. CDR3 length: 14 residues. V shed 4 bases and J shed 3 bases, with 14 bases lying between them. The V gene's germline CDR1 is SGHKS and CDR2 YYEKEE (reference sequence). CDR3 in amino acids: CASSLRQQIYEQYF. The CDR3, as DNA: TGTGCCAGCAGCCTTCGGCAGCAGATCTACGAGCAGTACTTC.

The rearrangement joins TRBV12-5 to TRBJ1-2; D call uncertain. The V and J ends lost 5 bases and 4 bases respectively, with 14 bases between them. The length of the CDR3 is 14 residues. CDR1 and CDR2 from the germline V gene are LGHNT and FRNRAP. The CDR3 sequence: CASGPTDGFYGYTF. The CDR3 DNA follows: TGTGCTAGTGGTCCAACCGACGGATTCTATGGCTACACCTTC.

V is TRBV6-5 and J is TRBJ2-7; 8 bases are a match to TRBD1. Germline CDR1 MNHEY, CDR2 SVGAGI. The CDR3 has 15 amino acids. Losses at the gene ends were 4 bases for V and 0 bases for J; bases not matched to a gene: 5. DNA of the CDR3: TGTGCCAGCAGTTTCAGGGGGCAGGGCTCCTACGAGCAGTACTTC. Protein product: CASSFRGQGSYEQYF.

The rearrangement links TRBV6-2 or TRBV6-3 to TRBJ1-5; TRBD1 might be the D (5 bases). Trimming removed 7 bases from V and 7 bases from J, with 17 bases in between. The germline gives CDR1 MNHEY, CDR2 SVGEGT. This CDR3 is built from 14 residues. The CDR3, as DNA: TGTGCCAGCACCCCCCGGGGGGTCAGGCAGCCCCAGCATTTT. Translating gives CASTPRGVRQPQHF.

The chain couples TRBV11-1 to TRBJ1-1, with D unresolved. The CDR3 runs 14 residues. V was clipped by 1 base and J by 0 bases, with 6 bases between them. CDR1 and CDR2 (germline): SGHAT, FQDESV (reference sequence). The CDR3: CASSLGLMNTEAFF. The CDR3 coding sequence is TGTGCCAGCAGCTTAGGGCTCATGAACACTGAAGCTTTCTTT.

The chain carries TRBV19 and TRBJ1-3, with D perhaps TRBD1 (5 bases). Germline V gene data show CDR1 as LNHDA and CDR2 as SQIVND (reference sequence). The germline V and J ends were trimmed by 6 bases and 3 bases, with 12 bases remaining between them. The CDR3 totals 14 residues. CDR3 in DNA: TGTGCCAGTAGGTCAGGGCCCCTTGGAAACACCATATATTTT. Residues: CASRSGPLGNTIYF.

The gene calls are TRBV15 and TRBJ2-1, with D unresolved. The CDR3 has 16 amino acids. Germline assignment: CDR1 LNHNV and CDR2 YYDKDF (reference sequence). V was pared by 1 base and J by 4 bases, with 14 bases between. CDR3: CATSRVASLRYNEQFF. Here the CDR3 DNA reads TGTGCCACCAGCAGAGTGGCTAGTCTCCGATACAATGAGCAGTTCTTC.

This chain uses TRBV18 with TRBJ1-1; D gene unclear. Trimming shortened V by 4 bases and J by 1 base, and 10 bases separated the two germline ends. This CDR3 contains 14 residues. CDR1 is KGHSH and CDR2 is LQKENI in the germline V gene. The CDR3 reads CASSHSQPNTEAFF. The CDR3 bases are TGTGCCAGCTCACACAGCCAACCGAACACTGAAGCTTTCTTT.

This chain joins TRBV15 and TRBJ2-1, with D perhaps matching TRBD1 (5 bases). V was clipped by 3 bases and J by 5 bases, with 11 bases between them. The CDR3 sequence is 14 residues long. CDR1 and CDR2 from the germline V gene are LNHNV and YYDKDF (reference sequence). CDR3 in DNA: TGTGCCACCAGCAGCAGGGCCCGGAACAATGAGCAGTTCTTC. Translating it yields CATSSRARNNEQFF.

V is TRBV5-1 and J is TRBJ2-3; D remains ambiguous. In germline, CDR1 is SGHRS, CDR2 YFSETQ. V was trimmed by 4 bases and J by 6 bases, leaving 12 bases between them. CDR3 length equals 13 residues. Written as DNA, the CDR3 is TGCGCCAGCAGCAATGCCCCCGGGGATACGCAGTATTTT. Its protein product is CASSNAPGDTQYF.

The chain is built from TRBV7-9 and TRBJ2-7; tentatively, D is TRBD1 (5 bases). CDR3 length: 14 amino acids. Deletions cut 0 bases from V and 2 bases from J, with 8 bases between. Germline CDR1 SEHNR, CDR2 FQNEAQ (reference sequence). CDR3 nucleotide sequence: TGTGCCAGCAGCTTAGCAGCAGGGCCCTACGAGCAGTACTTC. This encodes CASSLAAGPYEQYF.

The chain joins TRBV5-1 to TRBJ1-1; D is perhaps TRBD1 (6 bases). Trimming took 0 bases from V and 0 from J, leaving 9 bases between them. CDR1 and CDR2 (germline): SGHRS, YFSETQ. The CDR3 spans 15 residues. The CDR3 DNA is TGCGCCAGCAGCTTGGAGGACAGCCTGAACACTGAAGCTTTCTTT. Translation gives CASSLEDSLNTEAFF.

A single count supports this clone. The chain employs TRBV30 and TRBJ1-6; 7 bases align to TRBD1. Germline loops: CDR1 GTSNPN, CDR2 SVGIG (reference sequence). The CDR3 totals 15 residues. V shed 3 bases, J shed 10 bases, and the junction held 12 bases outside the gene matches. Written as DNA, the CDR3 is TGTGCCTGGAGCGGAGTGGCAGGGGGGGAATCACCCCTCCACTTT. Translating gives CAWSGVAGGESPLHF.

The chain carries TRBV9 and TRBJ1-2; 10 bases align to TRBD1. This CDR3 is 15 amino acids long. The J segment lost 8 bases and the V segment lost 4 bases, leaving 11 bases of the junction unmatched. The germline gives CDR1 SGDLS, CDR2 YYNGEE. CDR3 residues: CASSTAGTGVVGYTF. DNA of the CDR3: TGTGCCAGCAGCACTGCCGGGACAGGGGTTGTCGGCTACACCTTC.

For the CDR3, the DNA is TGTGCCTGGAGGGCGCTCATGAACACTGAAGCTTTCTTT. Protein sequence: CAWRALMNTEAFF. The V call is TRBV30, the J call TRBJ1-1; D is uncertain. V gave up 3 bases and J gave up 0 bases, with 8 bases separating them. The CDR3 is made up of 13 amino acids. In germline, CDR1 is GTSNPN, CDR2 SVGIG (reference sequence).

The rearrangement joins TRBV29-1 to TRBJ2-7; TRBD2 is a possible D gene (5 bases). Trimming removed 1 base at V and 0 bases at J, with 13 bases between. The CDR3 length is 15 residues. Germline V CDR1 and CDR2: SQVTM, ANQGSEA. CDR3 sequence: CSVEGDGGSSYEQYF. DNA of the CDR3: TGCAGCGTTGAAGGCGACGGAGGAAGCTCCTACGAGCAGTACTTC.